The entry below describes one T cell receptor beta chain. Germline V gene lookup returns CDR1 MDHEN and CDR2 SYDVKM. Trimming cost V 3 bases and J 3 bases; bases outside gene matches: 2. The CDR3 is made up of 13 amino acids. This sample was taken from a study of shared T cell receptors in the human thymus. Method: immunoSEQ multiplex PCR; TCRdb's copy keeps in-frame clones and lacks some. The data hold hundreds of thousands of clones, with more than 70% observed a single time. These same records also appear under a second study, on human thymus T cells. As reported in that work: Healthy Finnish infants undergoing corrective surgery for congenital heart defects were used as donors. During corrective heart surgery, resections were taken, and the thymus tissue came from them. What appeared biased in thymic and blood repertoires was the usage of V and J genes.

The receptor's source is a boy younger than two with a congenital heart defect. The chain combines TRBV28 with TRBJ2-7; 7 bases are a match to TRBD1. Source material: thymocytes. The chain's CDR3 is CASSFRQGYEQYF. In DNA form, the CDR3 reads TGTGCCAGCAGTTTCAGACAGGGCTACGAGCAGTACTTC.